This entry is about one TCR beta chain. Its antigen is currently unknown. The data are from a study of beta chain features in type 1 diabetes. Study-level results: cDNA-based reads could over-represent cells with high TCR expression. For type 1 diabetes patients, VDJ junctions showed fewer insertions and more deletions.

With V trimmed by 0 bases and J by 5 bases, 6 bases remained unmatched. This CDR3 is 15 amino acids long. Germline V gene lookup returns CDR1 SGHRS and CDR2 YFSETQ. Reverse transcribing all isolated RNA meant expressed TCRB transcripts were sequenced. Clones were sequenced by immunoSEQ multiplex PCR, and TCRdb holds only the in-frame ones, with some missing. The repertoire holds 350,000 to 400,000 clones, with less than 15% as singletons. The V and J genes are TRBV5-1 and TRBJ2-3; 7 bases agree with TRBD1. The sequence was obtained from a woman younger than 35 in good health. Sequencing input: naive CD4+ T cells from blood. In DNA form, the CDR3 reads TGCGCCAGCAGCTTGGGGCAAGGGGGCGTAGATACGCAGTATTTT. As protein: CASSLGQGGVDTQYF.